These 19 T cell receptor beta chains were sequenced from one sample in a study of beta chain features in type 1 diabetes. Points from the study as a whole: Moderate but significant shortening of TCRB CDR3s was recorded in all four CD4+ subsets from Type 1 diabetes patients.

Investigators reverse transcribed all isolated RNA, so they sequenced expressed TCRB transcripts. Sequencing used immunoSEQ multiplex PCR; TCRdb keeps in-frame clones, though not all of them. The data show 250,000 to 350,000 clones, with 13% to 15% seen just once and about 0.016% held by the top ten. These TCRs' antigens remain unknown. Material for sequencing was naive CD4+ T cells from blood. These receptors were taken from a man aged 25-40 years with type 1 diabetes.

Only a few counts were recorded for this clone. V is TRBV7-9 and J is TRBJ2-6; D unresolved. Germline loops: CDR1 SEHNR, CDR2 FQNEAQ (reference sequence). The CDR3 is made up of 16 amino acids. With 4 bases removed from V and 2 bases from J, the gap between germline ends came to 12 bases. The CDR3 bases are TGTGCCAGCAGCTCCCTCCCCGCGGCTGGGGCCAACGTCCTGACTTTC. Translated: CASSSLPAAGANVLTF. The whole variable domain, remainder taken from reference TRBV7-9 and TRBJ2-6, is DTGVSQNPRHKITKRGQNVTFRCDPISEHNRLYWYRQTLGQGPEFLTYFQNEAQLEKSRLLSDRFSAERPKGSFSTLEIQRTEQGDSAMYLCASSSLPAAGANVLTFGAGSRLTVL.

The chain links TRBV7-9 to TRBJ2-1, with D perhaps matching TRBD2 (6 bases). Germline CDR1 and CDR2: SEHNR and FQNEAQ (reference sequence). This CDR3 comprises 15 residues. V lost 6 bases to trimming and J lost 2 bases, with 14 bases between them. The CDR3 here is CASRRASDAYNEQFF. In DNA, the CDR3 is TGTGCCAGCAGGCGTGCTAGCGATGCCTACAATGAGCAGTTCTTC.

This clone was counted a few times. The chain combines TRBV5-4 with TRBJ1-5; D is unresolved. This CDR3 has 15 residues. Germline CDR1 and CDR2: SGHNT and YYREEE (reference sequence). Trimming shortened V by 4 bases and J by 2 bases, and 13 bases separated the two germline ends. For the CDR3, the DNA is TGTGCCAGCAGCCTTGGGCCCGCTGGCAATCAGCCCCAGCATTTT. Residues: CASSLGPAGNQPQHF. Looking up the rest from reference TRBV5-4 and TRBJ1-5 gives the full variable domain: ETGVTQSPTHLIKTRGQQVTLRCSSQSGHNTVSWYQQALGQGPQFIFQYYREEENGRGNFPPRFSGLQFPNYSSELNVNALELDDSALYLCASSLGPAGNQPQHFGDGTRLSIL.

This clone has more than one count but fewer than ten. This chain links TRBV9 with TRBJ1-1; no firm D call. From germline, CDR1 is SGDLS and CDR2 YYNGEE. The CDR3 is 14 residues long. The germline V and J ends were trimmed by 0 bases and 4 bases, with 10 bases remaining between them. For the CDR3, the DNA is TGTGCCAGCAGCGTAGTTCCGGGTGTCACTGAAGCTTTCTTT. This gives the protein CASSVVPGVTEAFF.

This sequence joins TRBV5-1 and TRBJ1-5, with 9 bases lining up with TRBD1. Per germline, CDR1 SGHRS and CDR2 YFSETQ. V was clipped by 2 bases and J by 7 bases; unmatched bases: 13. The CDR3 has 17 residues. This chain's CDR3 is CASSFLPEGQGDQPQHF. The CDR3 DNA reads TGCGCCAGCAGCTTCTTGCCGGAGGGACAGGGAGACCAGCCCCAGCATTTT. The whole variable domain, remainder taken from reference TRBV5-1 and TRBJ1-5, is KAGVTQTPRYLIKTRGQQVTLSCSPISGHRSVSWYQQTPGQGLQFLFEYFSETQRNKGNFPGRFSGRQFSNSRSEMNVSTLELGDSALYLCASSFLPEGQGDQPQHFGDGTRLSIL.

This clone has only a few counts. This chain connects TRBV7-2 to TRBJ2-2, with D possibly TRBD2 on 5 matching bases. CDR1 SGHTA and CDR2 FQGNSA come from the germline V gene. Deletions cut 2 bases from V and 1 base from J, with 8 bases between. CDR3 length equals 15 residues. The CDR3 loop reads CASSLSSGNTGELFF. The CDR3, as DNA: TGTGCCAGCAGCTTATCCAGCGGGAACACCGGGGAGCTGTTTTTT.

V usage is TRBV2 and J usage is TRBJ1-5, with TRBD1 identical over 8 bases. V was clipped by 4 bases and J by 5 bases; unmatched bases: 4. Germline V gene sequence: CDR1 SNHLY, CDR2 FYNNEI. The CDR3 loop spans 14 amino acids. The CDR3 sequence is CASSGQGRDQPQHF. The CDR3 DNA sequence: TGTGCCAGCAGTGGACAGGGGAGGGATCAGCCCCAGCATTTT.

This clone has more than one count but fewer than ten. The chain couples TRBV29-1 to TRBJ1-1, with 7 nucleotides matching TRBD1. The CDR3 is made up of 15 amino acids. The V and J ends lost 6 bases and 4 bases, in that order; junction bases with no gene match: 14. CDR1 and CDR2 from the germline V gene are SQVTM and ANQGSEA. In nucleotides, the CDR3 is TGCAGCGTCTGCCGGGACAGTCCCCCGTCCACTGAAGCTTTCTTT. It yields the protein CSVCRDSPPSTEAFF.

The chain is built from TRBV18 and TRBJ1-2; possibly TRBD1 for D (6 bases). This CDR3 region has 15 residues. Germline values: CDR1 KGHSH, CDR2 LQKENI. V dropped 6 bases and J dropped 0 bases, with 14 bases sitting between them. CDR3 region: CASSAEGVANYGYTF. CDR3 DNA sequence: TGTGCCAGCTCGGCAGAGGGGGTAGCTAACTATGGCTACACCTTC. Drawing the rest from reference TRBV18 and TRBJ1-2, the complete variable domain is NAGVMQNPRHLVRRRGQEARLRCSPMKGHSHVYWYRQLPEEGLKFMVYLQKENIIDESGMPKERFSAEFPKEGPSILRIQQVVRGDSAAYFCASSAEGVANYGYTFGSGTRLTVV.

V and J are TRBV9 and TRBJ2-2; perhaps TRBD2 as D (5 bases). Deletions cut 2 bases from V and 5 bases from J, with 10 bases between. This CDR3 spans 14 amino acids. The germline V gene has CDR1 SGDLS and CDR2 YYNGEE. Written as DNA, the CDR3 is TGTGCCAGCAGCGTCCTACTAGGAACCGGGGAGCTGTTTTTT. As protein: CASSVLLGTGELFF.

This clone was seen more than once but under ten times. The CDR3 is CAGDRPSSGNTIYF. The CDR3 region has the DNA TGTGCCGGGGACAGACCGAGCTCTGGAAACACCATATATTTT. The chain combines TRBV30 with TRBJ1-3, with TRBD1 identical over 7 bases. V lost 8 bases and J lost 0; bases outside the gene matches: 7. Per germline, CDR1 GTSNPN and CDR2 SVGIG (reference sequence). CDR3 length: 14 amino acids.

The gene calls are TRBV23-1 and TRBJ2-5; D is possibly TRBD1 (5 bases). TRBV23-1 is given ORF status, its function remaining uncertain. CDR3 length: 16 amino acids. V was shortened by 3 bases and J by 4 bases, with 18 bases between the two germline ends. CDR3 region: CASSHPVGVKLETQYF. The DNA for the CDR3 is TGCGCCAGCAGTCACCCCGTAGGGGTTAAGTTAGAGACCCAGTACTTC.

This rearrangement joins TRBV6-1 to TRBJ2-5; TRBD1 matches at 8 bases. The CDR3 has 14 residues. CDR1 is MNHNS, CDR2 SASEGT, per germline. Trimming took 4 bases from V and 3 from J; bases not matched to a gene: 4. Written as DNA, the CDR3 is TGTGCCAGCAGTGCCTGGACAGGGAAAGAGACCCAGTACTTC. It translates to CASSAWTGKETQYF.

V gene TRBV19 combines with J gene TRBJ1-5, with TRBD1 identical over 9 bases. Losses at the gene ends were 7 bases for V and 3 bases for J; bases not matched to a gene: 10. The germline gives CDR1 LNHDA, CDR2 SQIVND (reference sequence). The CDR3 length is 16 residues. CDR3 bases: TGTGCCAGTATGCGGGACCGGGACAGGGCCAATCAGCCCCAGCATTTT. Encoded protein: CASMRDRDRANQPQHF. Full variable domain (remainder filled in from reference TRBV19 and TRBJ1-5): DGGITQSPKYLFRKEGQNVTLSCEQNLNHDAMYWYRQDPGQGLRLIYYSQIVNDFQKGDIAEGYSVSREKKESFPLTVTSAQKNPTAFYLCASMRDRDRANQPQHFGDGTRLSIL.

This clone was recorded a few times. The chain joins TRBV18 to TRBJ1-1; 7 bases map to TRBD1. V shed 1 base, J shed 1 base, and the junction held 6 bases outside the gene matches. Germline V lookup: CDR1 KGHSH, CDR2 LQKENI. This CDR3 spans 16 amino acids. This CDR3 reads CASSPRQGSANTEAFF. For the CDR3, the DNA is TGTGCCAGCTCACCACGACAGGGCTCGGCGAACACTGAAGCTTTCTTT.

The chain uses TRBV6-6 and TRBJ1-2; D may be TRBD1 (6 bases). The CDR3 totals 15 residues. The V end lost 2 bases, the J end lost 0 bases, and 10 bases lay between the germline ends. Germline CDR1 reads MNHNY; CDR2 reads SVGAGI (reference sequence). CDR3 bases: TGTGCCAGCAGTTACCCCGGACAGTCTAACTATGGCTACACCTTC. Translated: CASSYPGQSNYGYTF.

Only a few counts were recorded for this clone. The chain carries TRBV15 and TRBJ2-7; a weak D match, TRBD2 (6 bases). The V and J ends lost 4 bases and 1 base respectively, with 14 bases between them. Looked up from germline, CDR1 is LNHNV and CDR2 is YYDKDF (reference sequence). The CDR3 has 15 amino acids. CDR3 loop: CATSIGRDGSYEQYF. CDR3 coding DNA: TGTGCCACCAGCATCGGGCGGGATGGGTCCTACGAGCAGTACTTC.

This clone was found a few times. This chain links TRBV23-1 with TRBJ2-7, with D possibly matching TRBD1 (6 bases). TRBV23-1 is an open reading frame whose function is uncertain. Trimming removed 0 bases from V and 1 base from J, with 19 bases in between. The CDR3 spans 18 residues. The CDR3 region is CASSQSRNVRQDSYEQYF. Written as DNA, the CDR3 is TGCGCCAGCAGTCAATCGAGAAATGTCCGACAGGATTCCTACGAGCAGTACTTC.

This sequence joins TRBV6-1 and TRBJ1-1; D is possibly TRBD1 (5 bases). V lost 8 bases and J lost 0, with 13 bases in between. Germline values: CDR1 MNHNS, CDR2 SASEGT. The CDR3 is 14 residues long. The CDR3 sequence is CASSWGSLNTEAFF. DNA of the CDR3: TGTGCCAGCTCCTGGGGCAGCTTGAACACTGAAGCTTTCTTT.